The entry that follows covers one T cell receptor (beta chain) sequence. This sample stems from a study of shared clonotypes between healthy human individuals. There are 15 residues in the CDR3. The germline gives CDR1 MNHEY, CDR2 SMNVEV (reference sequence). Trimming took off 8 bases at V and 1 base at J, with 14 bases between the two ends. Generated by immunoSEQ multiplex PCR, the TCRdb table keeps only in-frame clones and is missing some. The sample yields around 600,000 clones, roughly 97% seen once. The sequenced sample consisted of naive CD4+ T cells sorted from blood. The subset: CD45RA+ positively selected. This receptor was obtained from a woman younger than 45 in good health. This chain links TRBV27 with TRBJ1-4; TRBD1 is a possible D gene (5 bases). CDR3 DNA sequence: TGTGCCAGCGGGAGGGGTGGGGGAACTAATGAAAAACTGTTTTTT. Translation gives CASGRGGGTNEKLFF.